The present entry profiles one T cell receptor beta chain with its context. The antigen is not known. The sample comes from a study of cytomegalovirus exposure and HLA in healthy donors. Study-wide results and caveats: Subsequent analysis revealed that first-cohort TCR clusters tended to co-occur in the 90 to 150 validation repertoires. Through in vitro validation, a few CMV-associated chains were shown to be specific for CMV antigens. Reports credit the classifier with highly specific, highly sensitive diagnosis of cytomegalovirus status. The study recorded 150 to 200 TCR beta chains that were cytomegalovirus-associated.

The CDR3 runs 13 residues. V lost 3 bases to trimming and J lost 8 bases, with 12 bases between them. From germline, CDR1 is SGHRS and CDR2 YFSETQ. TCRdb keeps only in-frame clones here, not all; method: immunoSEQ multiplex PCR. The sample has around 180,000 clones, around four fifths seen once. The source material was PBMCs. The chain links TRBV5-1 to TRBJ2-1; D may be TRBD2 (5 bases). The receptor comes from a man aged 18-30 years in good health and CMV-seropositive. CDR3 in amino acids: CASSSRSSDEQFF. The CDR3 DNA reads as TGCGCCAGCAGCTCGAGGAGTAGCGATGAGCAGTTCTTC.